This T cell receptor beta chain was documented in a study of identical twins. Study-level findings and limits: Findings came from cross-sectional statistics, without long-term follow-up of donors. Reduced insertions were recorded for abundant cord blood beta clonotypes, with no such pattern in memory repertoires. Those out-of-frame alpha sequences shared by twins showed an excess of low generation probability.

A word on this clonotype: Its antigen is unknown.

Between the trimmed V and J ends, which lost 4 bases and 0 bases, there was a span of 10 bases. CDR1 is DFQATT and CDR2 is SNEGSKA in the germline V gene (reference sequence). The length of the CDR3 is 14 residues. A universal primer binding site was introduced by template switching. The final cDNA contained unique molecular identifiers. MiXCR was run by TCRdb on the 5' RACE reads, yielding one entry per CDR3 protein. The sample holds about 890,000 distinct CDR3 sequences; 9% to 15% are singletons and the top ten take around 1.5%. The same data also went into a second study, on yellow fever vaccine responses in identical twins.

The sequence derives from a woman between 18 and 29 years old in good health. The chain has TRBV20-1 and TRBJ1-5, with D possibly TRBD1 on 5 matching bases. Sample: PBMCs. CDR3 sequence: CSATGSHSNQPQHF. Written as DNA, the CDR3 is TGCAGTGCTACAGGGTCGCATAGCAATCAGCCCCAGCATTTT.